The 22 T cell receptor beta chains below were found in one sample sequenced in a study of CD8 T cells in ankylosing spondylitis (TCRdb year 2017). The library was prepared using 5' RACE. The sequencer listed for this sample is Illumina HiSeq 2500. The raw public data were reprocessed by TCRdb itself: fastp quality trimming at Q25, MiXCR clonotype calling, in-frame beta chains only. Rows are unified per CDR3 protein, each entry keeping the most common DNA and genes. Present in this sample are about 220,000 distinct CDR3 sequences, about 10% of which were seen just once. Over 20% of the sample rests with the top ten. Sample: blood, either unsorted or a sorted T cell fraction (not recorded which). Every receptor here comes from a male donor with ankylosing spondylitis or in good health (not recorded which).

This clonotype was picked up many times. The chain has TRBV24-1 and TRBJ2-1; 8 nucleotides align to TRBD1. Germline CDR1 reads KGHDR; CDR2 reads SFDVKD. J lost 9 bases, V lost 4 bases, and 7 bases had no gene match. This CDR3 comprises 14 residues. CDR3 sequence: CATSESRGRPEQFF. In DNA, the CDR3 is TGTGCCACCAGTGAGTCCAGGGGGCGTCCTGAGCAGTTCTTC.

The CDR3 DNA sequence: TGTGCCAGCTCCAGGGACGGTGATAGGGATACGCAGTATTTT. Its translation: CASSRDGDRDTQYF. The rearrangement uses TRBV18 and TRBJ2-3, with D perhaps matching TRBD1 or TRBD2 (5 bases each). Trimming took 6 bases from V and 6 from J, leaving 16 bases between them. There are 14 residues in the CDR3. Germline V CDR1 and CDR2: KGHSH, LQKENI.

The CDR3 protein is CASRAPGANVLTF. In DNA, the CDR3 is TGTGCCAGCAGGGCTCCTGGGGCCAACGTCCTGACTTTC. The J gene is TRBJ2-6, the V gene TRBV6-1; no clear D gene. V dropped 6 bases and J dropped 2 bases, with 5 bases sitting between them. Germline lookup yields CDR1 MNHNS and CDR2 SASEGT. This CDR3 is built from 13 residues.

The rearrangement links TRBV6-5 to TRBJ2-3, with TRBD2 matching over 12 bases. This CDR3 is 17 amino acids long. Germline CDR1 MNHEY, CDR2 SVGAGI. V trimming: 2 bases; J trimming: 11 bases; junction bases outside the gene matches: 14. CDR3 in amino acids: CASSYNPSGGDLEKQYF. The DNA of the CDR3 is TGTGCCAGCAGTTACAATCCTAGCGGGGGGGACCTCGAAAAGCAGTATTTT.

In this sample, this clonotype turned up many times. The gene calls are TRBV29-1 and TRBJ1-1, with 7 bases identical to TRBD1. The CDR3 loop spans 14 amino acids. The V gene's germline CDR1 is SQVTM and CDR2 ANQGSEA. Trimming took 7 bases from V and 3 from J; bases not matched to a gene: 11. This CDR3 reads CSAAPRGEHTEAFF. The CDR3 DNA reads as TGCAGCGCCGCCCCCAGGGGGGAGCACACTGAAGCTTTCTTT.

Ten or more counts support this clonotype. The V gene is TRBV6-6, the J gene TRBJ1-1; D gene unclear. The V gene lost 8 bases and the J gene lost 3 bases, with 10 bases spanning the gap. This CDR3 has 12 amino acids. CDR1 is MNHNY, CDR2 SVGAGI, per germline (reference sequence). The CDR3 spells CASVRIDTEAFF. Here the CDR3 DNA reads TGTGCCAGCGTGCGTATTGACACTGAAGCTTTCTTT.

This clonotype was recorded many times. The genes are TRBV20-1 and TRBJ2-7; D may be TRBD1 (6 bases). Germline CDR1 is DFQATT and CDR2 is SNEGSKA (reference sequence). Trimming pared 1 base from V and 5 bases from J, leaving 18 bases between. The CDR3 covers 15 residues. The CDR3 nucleotides are TGCAGTGCTAGAGTTCCCCAGGGGATATTACACGAGCAGTACTTC. Amino acid sequence: CSARVPQGILHEQYF.

The table lists this clonotype with many counts. The V gene is TRBV7-2, the J gene TRBJ2-1, with 10 positions matching TRBD2. This CDR3 contains 16 residues. V gave up 1 base and J gave up 10 bases; unmatched junction bases: 10. Germline V gene data show CDR1 as SGHTA and CDR2 as FQGNSA. The DNA for the CDR3 is TGTGCCAGCAGCTTAGGTCCAGCGGGGGGGCAGGACGAGCAGTTCTTC. It specifies CASSLGPAGGQDEQFF.

There are many counts of this clonotype. The V gene is TRBV20-1, the J gene TRBJ2-3; a possible D gene is TRBD2 (6 bases). CDR1 is DFQATT and CDR2 is SNEGSKA in the germline V gene (reference sequence). This CDR3 has 13 amino acids. V was pared by 7 bases and J by 6 bases, with 17 bases between. This CDR3 reads CSVDPRGMDTQYF. Here the CDR3 DNA reads TGCAGTGTGGATCCGCGGGGTATGGATACGCAGTATTTT.

The chain links TRBV29-1 to TRBJ2-2; 10 positions match TRBD1. V was pared by 5 bases and J by 0 bases, with 3 bases of the junction left unmatched. The germline V gene encodes CDR1 SQVTM and CDR2 ANQGSEA. The CDR3 loop spans 15 amino acids. The CDR3, as DNA: TGCAGCGTTTCGGACAGGGGGACGAACACCGGGGAGCTGTTTTTT. This sequence encodes CSVSDRGTNTGELFF.

The chain combines TRBV10-3 with TRBJ2-1; 8 nucleotides agree with TRBD2. With 3 bases clipped from V and 3 bases from J, the junction kept 13 bases outside the gene matches. This CDR3 region has 18 residues. Per the germline V gene, CDR1 is ENHRY and CDR2 is SYGVKD. Here the CDR3 reads CAISDSAPERGNYNEQFF. CDR3 DNA: TGTGCCATCAGTGATTCCGCTCCCGAGCGGGGGAACTACAATGAGCAGTTCTTC.

In this sample, this clonotype turned up many times. V gene TRBV14 combines with J gene TRBJ2-5; D is unresolved. Per germline, CDR1 SGHDN and CDR2 FVKESK. Trimming took off 0 bases at V and 5 bases at J, with 10 bases between the two ends. The CDR3 is 14 amino acids. The CDR3 DNA follows: TGTGCCAGCAGCCAAGATCTTGTATCGGAGACCCAGTACTTC. Its protein product is CASSQDLVSETQYF.

This clonotype has only a few counts. This rearrangement joins TRBV5-1 to TRBJ1-1; D remains unclear. The germline V gene has CDR1 SGHRS and CDR2 YFSETQ. This CDR3 is 15 amino acids long. The V and J ends lost 0 bases and 0 bases respectively, with 9 bases between them. The CDR3 sequence is CASSLVNSVNTEAFF. CDR3 DNA: TGCGCCAGCAGCTTGGTGAATAGTGTGAACACTGAAGCTTTCTTT.

This clonotype was counted many times. This chain uses TRBV7-3 with TRBJ2-1; D may be TRBD2 (6 bases). Germline lookup yields CDR1 SGHTA and CDR2 FQGTGA. The CDR3 length is 14 residues. V lost 1 base, J lost 8 bases, and 12 bases lay in between. CDR3 loop: CASSLSSREDEQFF. Here the CDR3 DNA reads TGTGCCAGCAGCTTAAGCAGCAGGGAGGATGAGCAGTTCTTC.

In this sample, this clonotype turned up many times. The V gene is TRBV2, the J gene TRBJ2-1; tentative D call: TRBD1 (7 bases). Germline CDR1 is SNHLY and CDR2 is FYNNEI. Trimming removed 7 bases from V and 3 bases from J, with 13 bases in between. The length of the CDR3 is 14 residues. The CDR3 reads CASTGGFVYNEQFF. In nucleotides, the CDR3 is TGTGCCAGCACAGGGGGGTTCGTCTACAATGAGCAGTTCTTC. Combining the CDR3 with reference TRBV2 and TRBJ2-1 gives the whole variable domain EPEVTQTPSHQVTQMGQEVILRCVPISNHLYFYWYRQILGQKVEFLVSFYNNEISEKSEIFDDQFSVERPDGSNFTLKIRSTKLEDSAMYFCASTGGFVYNEQFFGPGTRLTVL.

The sample holds many counts of this clonotype. The V and J genes are TRBV20-1 and TRBJ1-6; D gene unclear. Trimming cost V 6 bases and J 7 bases, with 13 bases left between them. In germline, CDR1 is DFQATT, CDR2 SNEGSKA (reference sequence). This CDR3 region has 13 residues. CDR3 nucleotide sequence: TGCAGTGCCTTGTTGACGGCGAATTCACCCCTCCACTTT. Translated, it gives CSALLTANSPLHF.

This clonotype was detected ten times or more. A read error may account for a junction end that differs from germline. J is TRBJ1-2 and V is TRBV6-5, with a weak D call TRBD1 (6 bases). Per germline, CDR1 MNHEY and CDR2 SVGAGI. There are 11 residues in the CDR3. CDR3 loop: CASSSGQSVAF. In nucleotides, the CDR3 is TGTGCCAGCAGTTCCGGACAGTCTGTCGCCTTC.

This clonotype was seen more than once but under ten times. V is TRBV6-1 and J is TRBJ2-1; 8 bases map to TRBD2. Germline CDR1 and CDR2: MNHNS and SASEGT. This CDR3 contains 15 residues. V trimming: 5 bases; J trimming: 6 bases; junction bases outside the gene matches: 9. The CDR3 loop reads CASSTTGTRINEQFF. The CDR3 DNA is TGTGCCAGCAGTACCACCGGGACTAGAATCAATGAGCAGTTCTTC.

This clonotype was seen ten or more times. Written as DNA, the CDR3 is TGCGCCAGCGGCGGACAGGTTAGCACAGATACGCAGTATTTT. The encoded protein is CASGGQVSTDTQYF. The chain uses TRBV5-1 and TRBJ2-3; 7 bases are a match to TRBD1. In germline, CDR1 is SGHRS, CDR2 YFSETQ. V shed 7 bases and J 0 bases; nucleotides not matched to a gene: 5. The CDR3 extends over 14 amino acids.

This clonotype was counted at least ten times. The chain has TRBV20-1 and TRBJ2-3; 9 bases map to TRBD2. The V segment lost 5 bases and the J segment 0 bases; nucleotides outside the gene matches: 3. CDR1 and CDR2 from the germline V gene are DFQATT and SNEGSKA (reference sequence). This CDR3 comprises 14 residues. This chain's CDR3 is CSAEAGGSTDTQYF. CDR3 DNA: TGCAGTGCTGAAGCGGGGGGAAGCACAGATACGCAGTATTTT.

In DNA form, the CDR3 reads TGTGCCATCAGTGAGTCTTACGAGCTCCCCCAGCATTTT. Its protein is CAISESYELPQHF. J is TRBJ1-5 and V is TRBV10-3; D remains ambiguous. V was clipped by 0 bases and J by 10 bases, with 10 bases between them. The germline V gene has CDR1 ENHRY and CDR2 SYGVKD. The CDR3 consists of 13 residues.

In this sample, this clonotype turned up many times. The chain links TRBV20-1 to TRBJ2-1, with TRBD2 as a possible D gene (5 bases). This CDR3 comprises 15 residues. Germline lookup yields CDR1 DFQATT and CDR2 SNEGSKA (reference sequence). V lost 0 bases and J lost 5, with 14 bases in between. The CDR3 reads CSARDGELSHNEQFF. The CDR3 DNA is TGCAGTGCTAGAGATGGGGAGCTGAGCCACAATGAGCAGTTCTTC.